This record covers a single T cell receptor (beta chain). Repertoires were generated with immunoSEQ multiplex PCR, while TCRdb's copy carries only in-frame clones and drops some. Of fewer than 700,000 clones in the sample, roughly 90% are singletons; the top ten hold around 0.0099%. The data derive from a study of shared T cell receptors in the human thymus. This CDR3 spans 15 amino acids. CDR1 is LNHNV, CDR2 YYDKDF, per germline (reference sequence). The germline V and J ends were trimmed by 0 bases and 2 bases, with 11 bases remaining between them. This same sample was also part of a study on human thymus T cells.

The source is a boy less than two years old with a congenital heart defect. The gene calls are TRBV15 and TRBJ2-7; tentatively, D is TRBD1 (5 bases). Sequenced: thymocytes. The chain's CDR3 is CATSRDTGPPYEQYF. CDR3 DNA sequence: TGTGCCACCAGCAGAGATACAGGTCCTCCCTACGAGCAGTACTTC.